The 8 T cell receptor beta chains listed next were all sequenced from one sample in a study of CD4+ T cells in melanoma. The repertoire was sequenced with immunoSEQ multiplex PCR; TCRdb's copy has only in-frame clones and lacks some. The table shows roughly 120,000 clones, with roughly 90% occurring only once. Sequencing input: peripheral blood. These receptors were obtained from a human donor with melanoma.

Concerning this clone: The same CDR3 is also encoded by other DNA sequences in this sample. This sequence joins TRBV30 and TRBJ1-2, with 10 bases aligning to TRBD1. CDR3 length: 14 amino acids. The germline V gene has CDR1 GTSNPN and CDR2 SVGIG (reference sequence). The V gene end was trimmed by 4 bases and the J gene end by 6 bases; junction bases not matched to a gene: 8. The CDR3 region has the DNA TGTGCCTGGACTCCGGGACAGGGGACGCATGGCTACACCTTC. It is translated as CAWTPGQGTHGYTF.

The chain links TRBV6-4 to TRBJ2-3; D remains unclear. V lost 2 bases and J 2 bases, leaving 5 bases between the germline ends. Per the germline V gene, CDR1 is MRHNA and CDR2 is SNTAGT. This CDR3 is built from 13 residues. This CDR3 reads CASSDGNTDTQYF. Here the CDR3 DNA reads TGTGCCAGCAGTGACGGCAACACAGATACGCAGTATTTT.

V gene TRBV10-3 combines with J gene TRBJ2-7; D gene ambiguous. V was cut by 4 bases and J by 4 bases, with 8 bases left in between. CDR1 and CDR2 (germline): ENHRY, SYGVKD. The CDR3 spans 12 residues. The CDR3: CAISAKDYEQYF. The CDR3 bases are TGTGCCATCAGTGCCAAGGATTACGAGCAGTACTTC.

This chain links TRBV27 with TRBJ2-2; D call uncertain. Trimming cost V 4 bases and J 0 bases, with 9 bases left between them. The CDR3 is made up of 15 amino acids. Germline V gene sequence: CDR1 MNHEY, CDR2 SMNVEV (reference sequence). In DNA, the CDR3 is TGTGCCAGCAGTTCTTACCCAGCGAACACCGGGGAGCTGTTTTTT. Its translation: CASSSYPANTGELFF.

The gene calls are TRBV10-3 and TRBJ1-1, with D tentatively TRBD1 (6 bases). V dropped 1 base and J dropped 0 bases, with 15 bases sitting between them. The CDR3 extends over 17 amino acids. The V gene's germline CDR1 is ENHRY and CDR2 SYGVKD. CDR3 amino acids: CAISEYRTANMNTEAFF. CDR3 DNA sequence: TGTGCCATCAGTGAGTATCGGACAGCAAACATGAACACTGAAGCTTTCTTT.

The chain links TRBV27 to TRBJ2-7, with 9 bases fitting TRBD2. Looked up from germline, CDR1 is MNHEY and CDR2 is SMNVEV (reference sequence). This CDR3 has 15 residues. After removal of 5 bases from V and 0 bases from J, the junction contained 5 bases not matched to a gene. This CDR3 is CASSPEREASYEQYF. The CDR3 DNA reads TGTGCCAGCAGTCCCGAGCGGGAGGCCTCCTACGAGCAGTACTTC.

This clone was observed once. The CDR3 sequence: CASRWGGISQDEQYF. The CDR3 DNA reads as TGTGCAAGTCGCTGGGGAGGAATTAGTCAGGACGAGCAGTACTTC. The chain carries TRBV12-2 and TRBJ2-7; the D segment call TRBD2 is taken from the table without a DNA check. TRBV12-2 is marked as a pseudogene. This CDR3 has 15 residues.

The V and J genes are TRBV5-1 and TRBJ1-2; 9 bases align to TRBD1. The CDR3 has 14 amino acids. V trimming: 4 bases; J trimming: 9 bases; junction bases outside the gene matches: 10. CDR1 is SGHRS and CDR2 is YFSETQ in the germline V gene. The CDR3 loop reads CASSPSPTGGSYTF. The CDR3 DNA reads TGCGCCAGCAGCCCCTCTCCCACAGGGGGCAGCTACACCTTC.